The subject of this entry is one T cell receptor (beta chain). What this receptor recognizes is not known. Nothing much larger sits one base from this clone, and base qualities are not available. The TCR beta CDR3 regions were amplified from the RNA transcripts. A first-round RT-PCR of the TCR CDR3 used the HTBI primer set with the Qiagen OneStep RT-PCR kit. A second multiplex PCR round built the libraries, followed by size selection and purification. The libraries were sequenced on an Illumina HiSeq2000 using paired-end 100 bp reads. Under the source paper's analysis protocol: SOAPnuke was used to process the raw data, with reads discarded if the reads contained adapters or uncalled bases, had a mean Phred below 15, or lacked an exact constant-primer or identifier match. COPE v1.2.5 was used to merge high-quality paired reads, and clonotypes were defined as unique nucleotide sequences. MiTCR v1.1 was used to align the clonotypes against IMGT TRBV, TRBD and TRBJ reference segments. Analysis was restricted to V-J combinations with a frequency above 0.0001, which covered 99% to 99.2% of repertoires. A TCS score was defined as the ratio between F50 (clonal expansion) and ExV (chaos), using BLOSUM62-based TCRdist between CDR3 peptides within each V-J. Welch's t-statistics and random forest reduced 514 V-J features to 10 to 15, which were used in a naive Bayes classifier (R e1071). The similarity between thyroid and blood repertoires was quantified using the Morisita-Horn index. Through fastp at Q25 and MiXCR, TCRdb rebuilt clones from the public reads, retaining in-frame beta chains. Here each entry gathers all rows of one CDR3 protein and keeps the most common genes and DNA. None of the V and J calls come from the authors' own analysis; TCRdb made them. This sample has 500,000 to 800,000 distinct CDR3 sequences in its table, and 40% to 55% of those were observed once. Of the sample, about 7% falls within the top ten clones.

This sample stems from a study of T cells in Graves' hyperthyroidism and ophthalmopathy (dated by TCRdb to between 2018 and 2020). General notes on the study: A discovery cohort of fewer than 110 patients, about 40 with Graves' ophthalmopathy and fewer than 65 with stable Graves' hyperthyroidism, was used to find distinguishing TCR V-J signatures. For training and testing, the 95 to 100 patients in the discovery cohort were randomly divided in a 7:3 ratio. Thyroid tissue and blood T-cell repertoires from six Graves' hyperthyroidism patients were also compared in the study. Prospective prediction of ophthalmopathy was tested in an independent validation cohort of 18 to 20 hyperthyroidism patients and some 17 patients who later progressed to ophthalmopathy. After blood sampling, hyperthyroidism patients were treated with methimazole at a starting dose of 30 mg daily, and ophthalmopathy patients were treated with high-dose intravenous methylprednisolone. The paper describes TCR Vbeta CDR3 sequencing of some 130 peripheral blood samples, made up of around 41 ophthalmopathy patients, roughly 80 hyperthyroidism patients and 17 progressor patients.

Exclusion was applied to patients with uncontrolled infections, other autoimmune diseases, pregnancy or lactation. Diagnoses were established on the basis of clinical symptoms, serum thyroxine and TRAb, thyroid ultrasound, and orbital computed tomography. Total RNA was extracted using Trizol reagent, and RNA quality was assessed on an Agilent 2100 Bioanalyzer. A distance of 16 bases separates the germline ends of V and J, which lose 5 bases and 0 bases respectively. The CDR3 sequence holds 16 residues, the cysteine and phenylalanine included. Only the CDR3 DNA is retained, 48 bases long and in frame from the first base. CDR1 SGHTA and CDR2 FQGNSA are derived from the germline V gene. Overall study results and their limits: A model built on a 13 V-J signature distinguished ophthalmopathy from stable hyperthyroidism, reaching around 90% sensitivity and about 81% specificity in cross-validation and 80%/75% in testing. Most expanded thyroid clonotypes (frequency above 0.001) were also found in blood, which suggests that blood repertoires may mirror thyroid immune responses. In validation, progression to ophthalmopathy was predicted by the model with about 70% sensitivity and 72.22% specificity, a median of about 6.8 months before onset. No statistical method was used to set the sample size in advance, and investigators knew the group allocation.

This TCR derives from an adult man with Graves' disease, either hyperthyroidism or ophthalmopathy (not recorded which). The sequence joins TRBV7-2 to TRBJ2-5, with no D gene named confidently. The sample taken for sequencing was peripheral blood or thyroid tissue (not recorded which). The CDR3 here reads CASSPIVAWYQETQYF. The DNA sequence reads TGTGCCAGCAGCCCCATCGTGGCCTGGTACCAAGAGACCCAGTACTTC.